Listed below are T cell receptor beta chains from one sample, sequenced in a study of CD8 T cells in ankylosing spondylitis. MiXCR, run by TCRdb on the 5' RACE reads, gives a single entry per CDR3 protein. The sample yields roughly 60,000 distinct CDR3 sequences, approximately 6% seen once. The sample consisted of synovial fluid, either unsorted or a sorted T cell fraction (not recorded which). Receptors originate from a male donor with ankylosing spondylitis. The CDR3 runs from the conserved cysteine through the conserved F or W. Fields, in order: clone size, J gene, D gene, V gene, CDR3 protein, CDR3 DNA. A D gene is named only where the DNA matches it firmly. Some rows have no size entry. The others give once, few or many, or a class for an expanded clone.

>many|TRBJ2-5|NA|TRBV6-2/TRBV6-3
CASTIRGREWETQYF
TGTGCCAGCACTATCCGCGGCAGGGAATGGGAGACCCAGTACTTC
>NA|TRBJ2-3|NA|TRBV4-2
CASSQGATTRSDTQYF
TGTGCCAGCAGCCAAGGGGCGACCACACGGTCAGATACGCAGTATTTT
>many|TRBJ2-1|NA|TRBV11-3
CASSPGRGSDNEQFF
TGTGCCAGCAGCCCCGGTAGGGGAAGCGACAATGAGCAGTTCTTC
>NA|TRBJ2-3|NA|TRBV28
CASSTRATSDVDTQYF
TGTGCCAGCAGTACCCGGGCGACTAGTGATGTAGATACGCAGTATTTT
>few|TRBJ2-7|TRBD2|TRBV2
CASRREGLSYEQYF
TGTGCCAGCAGGCGGGAGGGTCTCTCCTACGAGCAGTACTTC
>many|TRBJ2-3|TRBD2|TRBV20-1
CSAYTSGRLTDTQYF
TGCAGTGCGTATACTAGCGGGCGGTTGACAGATACGCAGTATTTT
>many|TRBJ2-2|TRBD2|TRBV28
CASSTLAGDNTGELFF
TGTGCCAGCAGTACACTAGCGGGAGACAACACCGGGGAGCTGTTTTTT
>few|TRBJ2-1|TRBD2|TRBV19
CASSIGGAVGRASNEQFF
TGTGCCAGTAGTATAGGTGGGGCTGTCGGGAGGGCGTCCAATGAGCAGTTCTTC
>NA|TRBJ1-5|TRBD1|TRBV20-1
CSAAQGDQPQHF
TGCAGTGCTGCACAGGGGGATCAGCCCCAGCATTTT
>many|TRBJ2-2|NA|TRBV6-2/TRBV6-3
CASSYVSTTGELFF
TGTGCCAGCAGTTACGTTTCAACCACCGGGGAGCTGTTTTTT
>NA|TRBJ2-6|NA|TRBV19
CATATSRGPANVLTF
TGTGCCACCGCGACGTCCCGGGGACCGGCCAACGTCCTGACTTTC
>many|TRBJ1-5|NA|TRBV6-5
CASSYWQGINQPQHF
TGTGCCAGCAGTTACTGGCAGGGCATCAATCAGCCCCAGCATTTT
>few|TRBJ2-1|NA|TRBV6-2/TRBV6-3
CASGVAAAYNEQFF
TGTGCCAGCGGAGTAGCTGCAGCCTACAATGAGCAGTTCTTC
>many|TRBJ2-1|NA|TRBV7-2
CASSLVGPEQFF
TGTGCCAGCAGCTTAGTAGGCCCCGAGCAGTTCTTC
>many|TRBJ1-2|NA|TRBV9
CASSLLGGTYGYTF
TGTGCCAGCAGCCTTCTTGGGGGGACCTATGGCTACACCTTC
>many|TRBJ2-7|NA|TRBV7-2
CASSQTSAGYEQYF
TGTGCCAGCAGCCAAACCTCGGCGGGCTACGAGCAGTACTTC
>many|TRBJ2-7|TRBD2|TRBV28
CASSSAGIAGVYEQYF
TGTGCCAGCAGTTCCGCCGGGATAGCGGGAGTGTACGAGCAGTACTTC
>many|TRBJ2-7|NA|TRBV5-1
CASSFGTGVYEQYF
TGCGCCAGCAGCTTTGGCACTGGGGTCTACGAGCAGTACTTC
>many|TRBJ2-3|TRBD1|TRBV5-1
CASSMGQGRGAQYF
TGCGCCAGCAGCATGGGACAGGGGCGGGGTGCGCAGTATTTT
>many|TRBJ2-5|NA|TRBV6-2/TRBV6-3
CASSHWETGRRETQYF
TGTGCCAGCAGTCACTGGGAGACAGGTCGGAGGGAGACCCAGTACTTC
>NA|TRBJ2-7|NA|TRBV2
CASSELDKSYEQYF
TGTGCCAGCAGTGAATTAGACAAATCCTACGAGCAGTACTTC
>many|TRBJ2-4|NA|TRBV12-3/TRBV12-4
CASSSPGRIAKNIQYF
TGTGCCAGCAGCTCCCCGGGGCGAATAGCCAAAAACATTCAGTACTTC
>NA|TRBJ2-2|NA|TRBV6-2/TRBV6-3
CASQGGFTGELFF
TGTGCCTCCCAAGGGGGGTTTACCGGGGAGCTGTTTTTT
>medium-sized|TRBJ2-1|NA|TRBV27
CASSQIFRSSYNEQFF
TGTGCCAGCAGCCAGATCTTTAGGAGCTCCTACAATGAGCAGTTCTTC
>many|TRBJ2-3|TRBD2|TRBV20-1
CSASRPGLAGTDTQYF
TGCAGTGCTAGTCGCCCGGGACTAGCGGGGACAGATACGCAGTATTTT
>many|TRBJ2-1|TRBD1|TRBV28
CASRGPGQGKGEQFF
TGTGCCAGCAGGGGTCCGGGACAGGGGAAGGGTGAGCAGTTCTTC
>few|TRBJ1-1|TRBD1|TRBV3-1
CASSQGQGAGNTEAFF
TGTGCCAGCAGCCAAGGACAGGGGGCCGGGAACACTGAAGCTTTCTTT
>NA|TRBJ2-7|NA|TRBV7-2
CASSLLMTPYEQYF
TGTGCCAGCAGCTTACTAATGACTCCCTACGAGCAGTACTTC
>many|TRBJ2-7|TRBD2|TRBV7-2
CASSPAGREFGEQYF
TGTGCCAGCAGCCCCGCGGGGAGGGAGTTTGGTGAGCAGTACTTC
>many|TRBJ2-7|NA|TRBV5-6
CASSLVVDRVSYEQYF
TGTGCCAGCAGCTTGGTTGTGGACAGAGTCTCCTACGAGCAGTACTTC
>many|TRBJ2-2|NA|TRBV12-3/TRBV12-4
CASSFWDPRATRELFF
TGTGCCAGCAGCTTCTGGGACCCAAGGGCCACCCGGGAGCTGTTTTTT
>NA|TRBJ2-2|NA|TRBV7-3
CASSLGHGGSWELFF
TGTGCCAGCAGCTTAGGCCATGGGGGGAGTTGGGAGCTGTTTTTT
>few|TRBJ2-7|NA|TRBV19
CASSIDGTYEQYF
TGTGCCAGTAGTATTGACGGAACCTACGAGCAGTACTTC
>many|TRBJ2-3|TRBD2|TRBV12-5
CASGSLAGGPDTQYF
TGTGCTAGTGGTTCCCTAGCGGGAGGGCCAGATACGCAGTATTTT
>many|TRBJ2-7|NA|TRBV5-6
CASSLEGWEQYF
TGTGCCAGCAGCTTGGAAGGATGGGAGCAGTACTTC
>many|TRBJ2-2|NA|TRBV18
CASSPNRARTGELFF
TGTGCCAGCTCACCAAACCGAGCCCGGACCGGGGAGCTGTTTTTT
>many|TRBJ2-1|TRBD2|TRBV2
CASSEELADEQFF
TGTGCCAGCAGTGAAGAACTAGCGGATGAGCAGTTCTTC
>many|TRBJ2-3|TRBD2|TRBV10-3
CAIRLAGETDTQYF
TGTGCCATCAGGCTAGCGGGAGAAACAGATACGCAGTATTTT
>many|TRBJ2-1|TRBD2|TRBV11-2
CASSPPPLADYIDGEQFF
TGTGCCAGCAGCCCACCCCCTCTAGCGGACTACATTGACGGTGAGCAGTTCTTC
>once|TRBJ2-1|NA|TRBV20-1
CSAALRWEQFF
TGCAGTGCCGCCCTGAGGTGGGAGCAGTTCTTC
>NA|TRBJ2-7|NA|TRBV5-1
CASSFAGSYEQYF
TGCGCCAGCAGCTTTGCGGGTTCCTACGAGCAGTACTTC
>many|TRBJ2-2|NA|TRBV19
CASSMNNGATGELFF
TGTGCCAGTAGTATGAATAACGGGGCCACCGGGGAGCTGTTTTTT
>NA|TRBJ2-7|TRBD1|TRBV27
CASSPPGQSEQYF
TGTGCCAGCAGTCCCCCGGGACAGTCCGAGCAGTACTTC
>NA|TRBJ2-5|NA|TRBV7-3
CASSRATRGETQYF
TGTGCCAGCAGTAGGGCGACCAGAGGGGAGACCCAGTACTTC
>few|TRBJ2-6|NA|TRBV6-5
CASTWADSGANVLTF
TGTGCCAGCACTTGGGCGGACTCTGGGGCCAACGTCCTGACTTTC
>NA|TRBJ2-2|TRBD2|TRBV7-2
CASSLRAGGTGELFF
TGTGCCAGCAGCTTACGGGCGGGAGGAACCGGGGAGCTGTTTTTT